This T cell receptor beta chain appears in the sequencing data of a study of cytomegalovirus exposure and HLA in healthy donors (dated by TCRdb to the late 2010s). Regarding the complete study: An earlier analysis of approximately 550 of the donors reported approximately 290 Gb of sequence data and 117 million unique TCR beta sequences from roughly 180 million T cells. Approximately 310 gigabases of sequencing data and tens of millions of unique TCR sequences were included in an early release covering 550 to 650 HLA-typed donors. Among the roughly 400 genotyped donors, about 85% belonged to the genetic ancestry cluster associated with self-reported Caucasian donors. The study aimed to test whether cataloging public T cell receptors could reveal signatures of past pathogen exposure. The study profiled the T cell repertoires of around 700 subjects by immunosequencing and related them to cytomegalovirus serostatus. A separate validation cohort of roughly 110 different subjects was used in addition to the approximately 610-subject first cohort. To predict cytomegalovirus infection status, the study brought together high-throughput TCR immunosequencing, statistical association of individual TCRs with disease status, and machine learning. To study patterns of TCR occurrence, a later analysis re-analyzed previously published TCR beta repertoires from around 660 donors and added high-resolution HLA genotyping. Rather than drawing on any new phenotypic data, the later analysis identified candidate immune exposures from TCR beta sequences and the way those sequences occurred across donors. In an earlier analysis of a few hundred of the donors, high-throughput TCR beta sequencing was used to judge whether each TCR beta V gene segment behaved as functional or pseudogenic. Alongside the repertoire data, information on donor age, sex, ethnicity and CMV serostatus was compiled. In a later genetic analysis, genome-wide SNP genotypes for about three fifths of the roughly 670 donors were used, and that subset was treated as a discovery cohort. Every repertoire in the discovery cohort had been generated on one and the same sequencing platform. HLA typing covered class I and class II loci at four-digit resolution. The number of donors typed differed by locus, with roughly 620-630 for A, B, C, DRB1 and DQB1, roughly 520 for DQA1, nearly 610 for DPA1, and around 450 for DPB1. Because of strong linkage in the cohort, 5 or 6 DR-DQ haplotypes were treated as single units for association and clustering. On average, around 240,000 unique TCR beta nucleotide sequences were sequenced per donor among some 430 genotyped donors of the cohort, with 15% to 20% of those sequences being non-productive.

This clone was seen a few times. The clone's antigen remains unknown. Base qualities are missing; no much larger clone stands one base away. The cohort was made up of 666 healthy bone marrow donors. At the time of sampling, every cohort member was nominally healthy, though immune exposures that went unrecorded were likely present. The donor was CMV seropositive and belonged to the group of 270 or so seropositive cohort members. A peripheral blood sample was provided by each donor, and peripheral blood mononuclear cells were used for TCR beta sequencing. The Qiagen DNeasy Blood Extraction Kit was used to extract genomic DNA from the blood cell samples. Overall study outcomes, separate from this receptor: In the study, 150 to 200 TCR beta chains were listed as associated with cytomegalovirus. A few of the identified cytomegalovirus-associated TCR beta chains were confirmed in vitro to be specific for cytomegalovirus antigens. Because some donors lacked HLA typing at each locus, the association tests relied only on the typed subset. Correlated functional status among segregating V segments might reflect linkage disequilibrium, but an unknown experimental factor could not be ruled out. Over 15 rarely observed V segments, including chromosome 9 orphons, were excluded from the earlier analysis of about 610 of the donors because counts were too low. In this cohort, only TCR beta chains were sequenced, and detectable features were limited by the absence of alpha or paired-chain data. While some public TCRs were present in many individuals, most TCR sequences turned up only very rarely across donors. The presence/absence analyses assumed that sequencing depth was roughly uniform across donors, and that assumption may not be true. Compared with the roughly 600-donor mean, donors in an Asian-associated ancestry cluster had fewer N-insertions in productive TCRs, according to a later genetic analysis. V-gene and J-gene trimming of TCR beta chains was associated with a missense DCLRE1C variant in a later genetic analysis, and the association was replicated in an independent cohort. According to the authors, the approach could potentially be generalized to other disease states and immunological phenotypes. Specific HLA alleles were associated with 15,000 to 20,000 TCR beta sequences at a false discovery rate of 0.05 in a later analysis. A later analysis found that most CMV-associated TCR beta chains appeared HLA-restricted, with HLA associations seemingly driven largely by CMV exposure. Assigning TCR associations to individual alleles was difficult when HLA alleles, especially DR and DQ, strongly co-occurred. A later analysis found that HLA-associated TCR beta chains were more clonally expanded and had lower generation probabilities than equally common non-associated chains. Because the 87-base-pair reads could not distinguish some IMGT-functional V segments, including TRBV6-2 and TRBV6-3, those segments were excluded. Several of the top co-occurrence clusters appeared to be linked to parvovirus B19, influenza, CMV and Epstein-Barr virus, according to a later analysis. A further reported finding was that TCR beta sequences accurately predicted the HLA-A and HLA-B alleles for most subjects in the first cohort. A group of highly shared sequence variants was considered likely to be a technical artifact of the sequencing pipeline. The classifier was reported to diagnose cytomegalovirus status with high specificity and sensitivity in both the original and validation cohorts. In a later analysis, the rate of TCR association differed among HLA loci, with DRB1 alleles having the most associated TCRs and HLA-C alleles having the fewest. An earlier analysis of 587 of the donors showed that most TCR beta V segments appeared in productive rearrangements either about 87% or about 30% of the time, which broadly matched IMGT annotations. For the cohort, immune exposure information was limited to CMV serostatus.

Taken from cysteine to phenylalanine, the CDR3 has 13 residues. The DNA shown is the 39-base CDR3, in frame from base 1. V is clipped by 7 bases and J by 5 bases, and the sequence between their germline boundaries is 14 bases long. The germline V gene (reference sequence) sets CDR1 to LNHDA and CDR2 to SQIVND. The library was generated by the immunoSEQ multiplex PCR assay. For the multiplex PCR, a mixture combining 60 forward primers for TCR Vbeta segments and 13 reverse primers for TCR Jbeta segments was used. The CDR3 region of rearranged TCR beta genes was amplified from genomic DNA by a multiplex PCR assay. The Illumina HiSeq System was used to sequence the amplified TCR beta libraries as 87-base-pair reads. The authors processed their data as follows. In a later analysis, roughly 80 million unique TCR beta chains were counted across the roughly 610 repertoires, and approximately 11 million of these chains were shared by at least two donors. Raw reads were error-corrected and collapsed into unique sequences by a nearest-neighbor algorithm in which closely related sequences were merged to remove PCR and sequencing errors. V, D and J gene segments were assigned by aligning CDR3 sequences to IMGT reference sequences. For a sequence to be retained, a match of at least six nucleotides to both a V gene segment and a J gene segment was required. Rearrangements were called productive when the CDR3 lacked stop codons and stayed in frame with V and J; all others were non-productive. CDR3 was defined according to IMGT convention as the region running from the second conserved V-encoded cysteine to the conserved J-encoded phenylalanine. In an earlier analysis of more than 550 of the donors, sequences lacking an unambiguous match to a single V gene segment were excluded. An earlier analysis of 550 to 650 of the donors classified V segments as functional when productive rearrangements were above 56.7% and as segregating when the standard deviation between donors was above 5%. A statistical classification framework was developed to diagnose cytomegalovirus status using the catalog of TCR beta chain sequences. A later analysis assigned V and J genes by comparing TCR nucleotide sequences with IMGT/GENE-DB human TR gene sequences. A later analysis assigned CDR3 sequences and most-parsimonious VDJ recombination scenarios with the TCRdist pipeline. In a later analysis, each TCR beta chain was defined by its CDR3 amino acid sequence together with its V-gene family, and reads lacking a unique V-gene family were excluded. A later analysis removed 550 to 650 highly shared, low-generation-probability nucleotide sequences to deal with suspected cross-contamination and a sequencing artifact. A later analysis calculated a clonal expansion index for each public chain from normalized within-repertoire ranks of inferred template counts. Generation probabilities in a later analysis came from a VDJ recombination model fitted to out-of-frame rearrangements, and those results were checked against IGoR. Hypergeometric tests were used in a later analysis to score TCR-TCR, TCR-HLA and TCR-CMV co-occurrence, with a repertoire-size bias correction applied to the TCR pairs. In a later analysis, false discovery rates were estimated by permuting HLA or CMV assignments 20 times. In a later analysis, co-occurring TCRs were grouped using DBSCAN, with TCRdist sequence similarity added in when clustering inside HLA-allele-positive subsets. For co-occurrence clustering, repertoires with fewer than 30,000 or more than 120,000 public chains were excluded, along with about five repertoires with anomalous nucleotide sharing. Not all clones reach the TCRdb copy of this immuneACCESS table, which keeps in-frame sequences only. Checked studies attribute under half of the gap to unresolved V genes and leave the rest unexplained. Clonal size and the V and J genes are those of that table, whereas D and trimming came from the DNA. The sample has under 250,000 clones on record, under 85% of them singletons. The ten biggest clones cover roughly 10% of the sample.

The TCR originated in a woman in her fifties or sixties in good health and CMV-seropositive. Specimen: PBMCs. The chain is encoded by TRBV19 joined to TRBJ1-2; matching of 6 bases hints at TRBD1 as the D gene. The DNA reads TGTGCCAGTACCCTGGACAGTACTTATGGCTACACCTTC. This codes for CASTLDSTYGYTF.